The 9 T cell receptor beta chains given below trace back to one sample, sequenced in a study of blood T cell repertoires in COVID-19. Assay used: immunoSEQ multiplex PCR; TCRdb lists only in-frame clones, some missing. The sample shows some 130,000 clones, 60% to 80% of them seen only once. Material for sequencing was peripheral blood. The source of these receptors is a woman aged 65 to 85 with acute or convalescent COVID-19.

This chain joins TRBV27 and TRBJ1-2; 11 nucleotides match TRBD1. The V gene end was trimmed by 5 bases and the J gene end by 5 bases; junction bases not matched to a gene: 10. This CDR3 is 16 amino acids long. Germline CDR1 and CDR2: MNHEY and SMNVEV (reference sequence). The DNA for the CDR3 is TGTGCCAGCAGTCCTGAAATTGGACAGGGGGCGTATGGCTACACCTTC. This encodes CASSPEIGQGAYGYTF.

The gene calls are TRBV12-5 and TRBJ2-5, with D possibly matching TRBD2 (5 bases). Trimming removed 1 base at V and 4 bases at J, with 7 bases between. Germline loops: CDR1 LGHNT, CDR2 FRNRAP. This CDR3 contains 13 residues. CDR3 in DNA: TGTGCTAGTGGTTTGGGCCGGGGAGAGACCCAGTACTTC. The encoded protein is CASGLGRGETQYF.

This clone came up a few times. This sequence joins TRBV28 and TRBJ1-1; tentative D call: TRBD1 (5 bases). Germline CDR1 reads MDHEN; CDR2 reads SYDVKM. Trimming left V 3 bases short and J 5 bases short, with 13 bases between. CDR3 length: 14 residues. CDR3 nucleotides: TGTGCCAGCAGTTTTGGGACCGGGAGGACTGAAGCTTTCTTT. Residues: CASSFGTGRTEAFF.

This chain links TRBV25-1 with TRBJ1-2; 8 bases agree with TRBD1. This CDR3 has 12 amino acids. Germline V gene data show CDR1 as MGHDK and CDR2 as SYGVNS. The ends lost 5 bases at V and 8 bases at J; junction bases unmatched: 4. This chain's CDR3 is CASSNRGGGYTF. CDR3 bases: TGTGCCAGCAGTAACAGGGGGGGAGGCTACACCTTC.

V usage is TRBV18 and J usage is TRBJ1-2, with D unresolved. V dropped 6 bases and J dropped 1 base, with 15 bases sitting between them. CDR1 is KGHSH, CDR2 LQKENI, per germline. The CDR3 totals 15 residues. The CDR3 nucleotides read TGTGCCAGCTCCGGTTCGCCAGGAAATAACTATGGCTACACCTTC. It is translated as CASSGSPGNNYGYTF.

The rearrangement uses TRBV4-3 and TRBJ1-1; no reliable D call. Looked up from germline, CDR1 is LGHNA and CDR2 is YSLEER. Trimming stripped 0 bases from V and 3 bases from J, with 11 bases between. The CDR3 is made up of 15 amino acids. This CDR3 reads CASSQDYWRDTEAFF. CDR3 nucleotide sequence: TGCGCCAGCAGCCAAGATTATTGGAGGGACACTGAAGCTTTCTTT.

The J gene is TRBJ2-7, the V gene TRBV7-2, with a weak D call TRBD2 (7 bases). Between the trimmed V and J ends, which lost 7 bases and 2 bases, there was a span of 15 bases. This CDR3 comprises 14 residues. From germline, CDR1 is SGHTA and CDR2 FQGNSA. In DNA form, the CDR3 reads TGTGCCAGCACTGAACACGGGGGGCCCTACGAGCAGTACTTC. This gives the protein CASTEHGGPYEQYF.

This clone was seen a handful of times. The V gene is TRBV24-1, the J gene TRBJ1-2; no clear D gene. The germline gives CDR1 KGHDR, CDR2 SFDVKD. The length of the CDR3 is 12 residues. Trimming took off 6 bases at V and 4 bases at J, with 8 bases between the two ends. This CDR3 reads CATSKGGYGYTF. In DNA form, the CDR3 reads TGTGCCACCAGTAAAGGCGGCTATGGCTACACCTTC.

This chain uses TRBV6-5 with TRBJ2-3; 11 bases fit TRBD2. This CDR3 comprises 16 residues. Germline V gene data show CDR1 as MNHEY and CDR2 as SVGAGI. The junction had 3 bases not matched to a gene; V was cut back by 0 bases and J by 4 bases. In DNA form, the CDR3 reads TGTGCCAGCAGTTACTCGACTAGCGGGGACTCAGATACGCAGTATTTT. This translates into CASSYSTSGDSDTQYF.